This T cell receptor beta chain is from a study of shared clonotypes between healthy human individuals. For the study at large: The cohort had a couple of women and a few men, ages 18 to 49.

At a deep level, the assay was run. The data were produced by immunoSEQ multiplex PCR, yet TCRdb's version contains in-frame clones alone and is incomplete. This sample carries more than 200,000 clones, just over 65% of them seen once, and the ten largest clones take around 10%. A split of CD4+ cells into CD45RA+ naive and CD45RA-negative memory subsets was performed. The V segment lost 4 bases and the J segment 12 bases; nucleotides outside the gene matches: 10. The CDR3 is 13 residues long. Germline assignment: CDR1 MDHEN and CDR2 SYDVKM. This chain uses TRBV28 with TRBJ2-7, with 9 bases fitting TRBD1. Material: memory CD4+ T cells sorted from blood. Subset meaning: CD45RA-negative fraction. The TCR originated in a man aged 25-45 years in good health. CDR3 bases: TGTGCCAGCAGTTACCCCGGGACAGGGTATCTGTACTTC. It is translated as CASSYPGTGYLYF.